Listed below are T cell receptor beta chains from one sample, sequenced in a study of T cell repertoires in cytomegalovirus infection. Their antigen targets remain unknown. TCRdb reprocessed the reads with MiXCR, giving one entry per CDR3 protein. The table includes 700,000 to 900,000 distinct CDR3 sequences, 25% to 30% detected once. Material: cultured CD8+ T cells from PBMCs, obtained from culture after CMV antigen stimulation. The receptor source for this set is a human donor in good health (CMV status not recorded). Some clones in this sample may be carry-over from other donors' samples. CDR3s leave out the opening cysteine and the closing phenylalanine or tryptophan.

>TRBJ1-1|TRBV28
ASRDTGTGGKAF
>TRBJ1-4|TRBV27
ASSWGTGQLELF
>TRBJ1-2|TRBV7-8
ASSLQLQGAGYGYT
>TRBJ2-1|TRBV4-1
ASSQEVDSSGYGIEQF
>TRBJ2-2|TRBV27
ASRDFAGESGELF
>TRBJ2-5|TRBV27
ASSPSSVHLPETQY
>TRBJ2-6|TRBV12-3/TRBV12-4
ASSFLTSRPGANVLT
>TRBJ1-5|TRBV4-1
ASSSSGRADSNQPQH
>TRBJ2-2|TRBV7-2
ASSLDRNAGELF
>TRBJ2-2|TRBV29-1
SVVWEKAGELF
>TRBJ1-1|TRBV29-1
SVWGQDNTEAF
>TRBJ2-5|TRBV4-3
ASSQATGVGTETQY
>TRBJ1-5|TRBV7-2
ASSRWTGVSNQPQH
>TRBJ1-1|TRBV6-1
ASSEWWTVNTEAF
>TRBJ2-3|TRBV7-8
ASSLGATSTDTQY
>TRBJ1-2|TRBV27
ASREDSGGYT
>TRBJ2-5|TRBV27
ASSTSGTPPLETQY
>TRBJ2-7|TRBV5-3
ASRRDRDQFYEQY
>TRBJ2-1|TRBV20-1
SARRQGVYNEQF
>TRBJ2-5|TRBV4-1
ASSQEGRAGQETQY
>TRBJ1-1|TRBV27
ASSKGGYTEAF
>TRBJ2-7|TRBV4-1
ASSQDPVPNYEQY
>TRBJ1-5|TRBV28
ASTRDKRNQPQH
>TRBJ1-2|TRBV7-2
ASSLGSTENYGYT
>TRBJ2-3|TRBV27
ASSFRDRSSTDTQY
>TRBJ1-1|TRBV6-5
ASSYSWDALGRVLNTEAF
>TRBJ1-2|TRBV27
ASSSPSQIINYGYT
>TRBJ1-1|TRBV11-2
ASSLWAKRQRGTEAF
>TRBJ1-2|TRBV27
ATRPGGRVAGYT
>TRBJ2-7|TRBV7-9
ASSPESGGTYEQY
>TRBJ1-1|TRBV4-2
ASSPGTGFLNTEAF
>TRBJ2-2|TRBV24-1
ATSSLQGNTGELF
>TRBJ2-3|TRBV5-1
ASSPVVAGGTDTQY
>TRBJ2-5|TRBV11-1
ASSSVRWETQY
>TRBJ2-1|TRBV3-1
ASSQVPAGSSYNEQF
>TRBJ1-1|TRBV7-2
ASSLTGQMNTEAF
>TRBJ2-5|TRBV4-3
ASSQDKGTSGGHKETQY
>TRBJ2-2|TRBV29-1
SVRGAAGELF
>TRBJ1-5|TRBV7-2
ASSLVSPAQGLPQH
>TRBJ1-2|TRBV25-1
ASNGDRNNYGYT
>TRBJ1-2|TRBV20-1
SAREEGSEVGYT
>TRBJ2-1|TRBV15
ATEVSYEQF
>TRBJ2-4|TRBV7-9
ASSSRRGEAKNIQY
>TRBJ1-1|TRBV9
ASSVGAF
>TRBJ2-2|TRBV9
ASRASGGDTGELF
>TRBJ2-1|TRBV6-2/TRBV6-3
ASSWGLAGDSYNEQF
>TRBJ2-3|TRBV27
ASSDDYSATDTQY
>TRBJ2-1|TRBV6-2/TRBV6-3
ASSYTKAAYNEQF
>TRBJ2-3|TRBV7-3
ASSLTSSGTGVTDTQY
>TRBJ1-5|TRBV2
ASSDSSRVYSNQPQH
>TRBJ1-2|TRBV7-9
ASSSVWDTTNYGYT
>TRBJ2-3|TRBV7-6
ASSLAGGGPPGTDTQY
>TRBJ2-3|TRBV6-1
ASSPWTSGSKRDTQY
>TRBJ2-6|TRBV9
ASSAVLNPIRGKGSGANVLT
>TRBJ2-3|TRBV7-9
ASSSRTISTDTQY
>TRBJ2-7|TRBV6-2/TRBV6-3
ASSNLWGSGISYEQY
>TRBJ2-7|TRBV20-1
SASGDSPYEQY
>TRBJ1-2|TRBV7-6
ATGTGRYT
>TRBJ2-7|TRBV12-3/TRBV12-4
ASSSTGPYKQY
>TRBJ1-4|TRBV27
ASSFGGFQAREKLF